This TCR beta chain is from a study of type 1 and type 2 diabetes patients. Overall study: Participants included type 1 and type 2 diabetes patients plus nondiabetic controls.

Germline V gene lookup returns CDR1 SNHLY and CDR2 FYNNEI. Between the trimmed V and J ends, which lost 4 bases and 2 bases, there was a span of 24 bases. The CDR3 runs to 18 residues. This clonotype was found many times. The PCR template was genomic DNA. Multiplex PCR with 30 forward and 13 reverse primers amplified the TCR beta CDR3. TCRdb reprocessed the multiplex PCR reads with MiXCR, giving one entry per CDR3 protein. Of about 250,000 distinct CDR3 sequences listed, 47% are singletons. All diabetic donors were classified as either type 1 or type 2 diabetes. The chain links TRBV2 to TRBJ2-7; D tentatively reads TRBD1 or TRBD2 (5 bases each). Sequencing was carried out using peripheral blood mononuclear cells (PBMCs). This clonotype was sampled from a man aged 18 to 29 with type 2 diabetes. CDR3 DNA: TGTGCCAGCAGTGTAACGGTGGCCGCACAGGAGGTAACCTACGAGCAGTACTTC. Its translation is CASSVTVAAQEVTYEQYF.